A single sample is the source of the 23 T cell receptor beta chains below, sequenced in a study of T cell responses to AZD1222 COVID-19 vaccine. Method: immunoSEQ multiplex PCR; TCRdb's copy keeps in-frame clones and lacks some. Of some 190,000 clones listed, 85% to 90% are singletons. The input for sequencing was peripheral blood, taken on day 0 of AZD1222 vaccination. The receptors shown here come from an adult in good health.

V gene TRBV30 combines with J gene TRBJ2-7; D gene unclear. The CDR3 totals 12 residues. Per germline, CDR1 GTSNPN and CDR2 SVGIG (reference sequence). V lost 6 bases and J 2 bases, leaving 11 bases between the germline ends. Here the CDR3 DNA reads TGTGCCTGCAAGTCATCTCCCTACGAGCAGTACTTC. Protein sequence: CACKSSPYEQYF.

A single count supports this clone. V usage is TRBV19 and J usage is TRBJ2-2, with 8 bases lining up with TRBD1. This CDR3 has 15 amino acids. Looked up from germline, CDR1 is LNHDA and CDR2 is SQIVND (reference sequence). Unmatched junction bases numbered 6, after V lost 5 bases and J lost 4 bases. CDR3 sequence: CASSSGQEVTGELFF. The CDR3 bases are TGTGCCAGTAGTTCGGGACAGGAGGTCACCGGGGAGCTGTTTTTT.

This chain uses TRBV6-9 with TRBJ2-5; 9 nucleotides align to TRBD2. The CDR3 is 16 residues long. Germline V CDR1 and CDR2: MNHGY, SVAAGI. Trimming cost V 4 bases and J 0 bases; bases outside gene matches: 6. CDR3 coding DNA: TGTGCCAGCAGTTGGGCCGCGGGGGGGAACCAAGAGACCCAGTACTTC. This sequence encodes CASSWAAGGNQETQYF.

The CDR3 protein is CSAILSYEQYF. As DNA, the CDR3 is TGCAGTGCTATCTTATCCTACGAGCAGTACTTC. The rearrangement joins TRBV20-1 to TRBJ2-7, with D hard to call. CDR1 and CDR2 from the germline V gene are DFQATT and SNEGSKA (reference sequence). Trimming left V 4 bases short and J 1 base short, with 5 bases between. The CDR3 covers 11 residues.

This clone was seen only once. The chain has TRBV7-2 and TRBJ2-1, with 8 positions matching TRBD2. The CDR3 spans 16 residues. The V gene's germline CDR1 is SGHTA and CDR2 FQGNSA. Unmatched junction bases numbered 9, after V lost 1 base and J lost 7 bases. CDR3 in DNA: TGTGCCAGCAGCTTAGTCACGGGGGGGCGGTTGAATGAGCAGTTCTTC. It encodes CASSLVTGGRLNEQFF.

The J gene is TRBJ1-2, the V gene TRBV28, with 8 positions matching TRBD1. The germline gives CDR1 MDHEN, CDR2 SYDVKM. J gave up 3 bases and V 5 bases, and 2 bases lay outside the gene matches. This CDR3 is 13 amino acids long. The CDR3 loop reads CASSTQGDYGYTF. The CDR3 DNA follows: TGTGCCAGCAGTACACAGGGGGACTATGGCTACACCTTC.

The chain is built from TRBV5-1 and TRBJ2-5; D may be TRBD2 (6 bases). With 1 base removed from V and 10 bases from J, the gap between germline ends came to 14 bases. This CDR3 region has 13 residues. Germline V CDR1 and CDR2: SGHRS, YFSETQ. The chain's CDR3 is CASSLFTGEDQYF. The CDR3 bases are TGCGCCAGCAGCTTGTTTACCGGGGAGGACCAGTACTTC.

The rearrangement uses TRBV2 and TRBJ1-5; perhaps TRBD1 as D (6 bases). This CDR3 has 15 residues. V was clipped by 4 bases and J by 3 bases, with 13 bases between them. CDR1 is SNHLY, CDR2 FYNNEI, per germline. The CDR3 loop is CASSAEGGFNQPQHF. The CDR3 coding sequence is TGTGCCAGCAGTGCCGAGGGGGGGTTCAATCAGCCCCAGCATTTT.

The V call is TRBV21-1, the J call TRBJ1-5; the table names TRBD1, a call not compared with the DNA. TRBV21-1 is marked as a pseudogene. The CDR3 has 20 residues. CDR3 DNA sequence: TGTGCCAGCAGCAAAGCCCCTAGGGACAGGGGGACCTTTAGCAATCAGCCCCAGCATTTT. Its protein product is CASSKAPRDRGTFSNQPQHF.

The chain employs TRBV5-1 and TRBJ2-2; no reliable D call. From germline, CDR1 is SGHRS and CDR2 YFSETQ. Trimming removed 1 base at V and 4 bases at J, with 5 bases between. The CDR3 has 13 residues. CDR3 amino acids: CASSLYTTGELFF. CDR3 sequence (DNA): TGCGCCAGCAGCTTGTACACCACCGGGGAGCTGTTTTTT.

Written as DNA, the CDR3 is TGTGCCTGGACCACGGACGAGACCCAGTACTTC. As protein: CAWTTDETQYF. The chain couples TRBV30 to TRBJ2-5; D remains ambiguous. The V and J ends lost 4 bases and 5 bases respectively, with 8 bases between them. The CDR3 runs to 11 residues. Germline CDR1 and CDR2: GTSNPN and SVGIG (reference sequence).

V and J are TRBV7-9 and TRBJ2-7; a possible D gene is TRBD1 (5 bases). Germline assignment: CDR1 SEHNR and CDR2 FQNEAQ (reference sequence). Trimming cost V 0 bases and J 5 bases, with 8 bases left between them. The CDR3 is made up of 13 amino acids. DNA of the CDR3: TGTGCCAGCAGCTTAGCGCAGGGCCACGAGCAGTACTTC. Protein product: CASSLAQGHEQYF.

The V and J genes are TRBV7-8 and TRBJ2-1; tentative D call: TRBD2 (5 bases). The CDR3 loop spans 16 amino acids. From germline, CDR1 is SGHVS and CDR2 FQNEAQ. V was clipped by 1 base and J by 0 bases, with 10 bases between them. The CDR3 sequence is CASSLVAGLSYNEQFF. CDR3 nucleotide sequence: TGTGCCAGCAGCTTAGTCGCGGGTCTCTCCTACAATGAGCAGTTCTTC.

This chain joins TRBV15 and TRBJ1-5; no clear D gene. Germline V CDR1 and CDR2: LNHNV, YYDKDF (reference sequence). The CDR3 loop spans 15 amino acids. V dropped 3 bases and J dropped 4 bases, with 13 bases sitting between them. The CDR3 sequence: CATSSRREANQPQHF. The CDR3 nucleotides are TGTGCCACCAGCAGCCGGAGGGAGGCAAATCAGCCCCAGCATTTT.

This chain uses TRBV28 with TRBJ2-1; TRBD2 agrees at 9 bases. This CDR3 region has 14 residues. Germline values: CDR1 MDHEN, CDR2 SYDVKM. Trimming at V came to 4 bases and at J to 10 bases, leaving 8 bases not matched to a gene. CDR3 amino acids: CASSSEATSGEQFF. The CDR3 DNA follows: TGTGCCAGCAGTTCGGAGGCGACTAGCGGCGAGCAGTTCTTC. Using reference TRBV28 and TRBJ2-1 for the parts outside the CDR3, the full variable domain is DVKVTQSSRYLVKRTGEKVFLECVQDMDHENMFWYRQDPGLGLRLIYFSYDVKMKEKGDIPEGYSVSREKKERFSLILESASTNQTSMYLCASSSEATSGEQFFGPGTRLTVL.

The chain employs TRBV6-1 and TRBJ1-6; D is unresolved. CDR1 and CDR2 from the germline V gene are MNHNS and SASEGT. The CDR3 covers 13 residues. V dropped 0 bases and J dropped 11 bases, with 8 bases sitting between them. The CDR3 DNA reads TGTGCCAGCAGTGAAGCGGTGACGGCACCCCTCCACTTT. This encodes CASSEAVTAPLHF.

The sample holds a few counts of this clone. The chain recombines TRBV5-1 with TRBJ2-7, with TRBD1 matching over 8 bases. The CDR3 runs 15 residues. After removal of 1 base from V and 0 bases from J, the junction contained 3 bases not matched to a gene. Germline CDR1 is SGHRS and CDR2 is YFSETQ. Here the CDR3 DNA reads TGCGCCAGCAGCTTGAGCGACAGGGGCTCCTACGAGCAGTACTTC. Amino acid sequence: CASSLSDRGSYEQYF.

V gene TRBV14 combines with J gene TRBJ1-6, with D possibly being TRBD1 (6 bases). Trimming took 3 bases from V and 5 from J, leaving 11 bases between them. CDR1 and CDR2 (germline): SGHDN, FVKESK. This CDR3 has 15 residues. The CDR3 DNA follows: TGTGCCAGCAGCCAGACAAGGACAGATAATTCACCCCTCCACTTT. It codes for CASSQTRTDNSPLHF.

The chain couples TRBV11-2 to TRBJ2-5; 13 bases fit TRBD2. CDR3 length equals 15 residues. The germline V gene encodes CDR1 SGHAT and CDR2 FQNNGV. V shed 5 bases, J shed 5 bases, and the junction held 5 bases outside the gene matches. The CDR3 DNA reads TGTGCCAGCAGCCTGGGACTAGCGGGGCAGGAGACCCAGTACTTC. It is translated as CASSLGLAGQETQYF.

The V call is TRBV5-1, the J call TRBJ1-4; D perhaps matches TRBD1 (6 bases). CDR1 and CDR2 (germline): SGHRS, YFSETQ. The ends were cut back, 4 bases at V and 6 bases at J, with 13 bases in the middle. The CDR3 has 14 residues. The CDR3 DNA follows: TGCGCCAGCAGCGCGACAGGAAACCATGAAAAACTGTTTTTT. This gives the protein CASSATGNHEKLFF.

V is TRBV12-3 or TRBV12-4 and J is TRBJ2-7; D is ambiguous. Trimming left V 2 bases short and J 4 bases short, with 6 bases between. The CDR3 contains 12 residues. The CDR3 sequence is CASSLTWYEQYF. In DNA form, the CDR3 reads TGTGCCAGCAGTTTAACTTGGTACGAGCAGTACTTC.

The chain carries TRBV2 and TRBJ1-1; D is uncertain. The germline V and J ends were trimmed by 7 bases and 1 base, with 13 bases remaining between them. The germline gives CDR1 SNHLY, CDR2 FYNNEI. CDR3 length equals 14 residues. For the CDR3, the DNA is TGTGCCAGCAACTACGCCCCAGAGAACACTGAAGCTTTCTTT. This sequence encodes CASNYAPENTEAFF.

With regard to this clone: Other nucleotide sequences from this sample produce the same CDR3. The V call is TRBV5-1, the J call TRBJ2-5; 16 nucleotides agree with TRBD2. This CDR3 has 16 amino acids. Germline assignment: CDR1 SGHRS and CDR2 YFSETQ. Losses at the gene ends were 4 bases for V and 4 bases for J; bases not matched to a gene: 4. The CDR3 protein is CASSPGTSGGAETQYF. As DNA, the CDR3 is TGCGCCAGCAGCCCCGGGACTAGCGGGGGGGCAGAGACCCAGTACTTC.